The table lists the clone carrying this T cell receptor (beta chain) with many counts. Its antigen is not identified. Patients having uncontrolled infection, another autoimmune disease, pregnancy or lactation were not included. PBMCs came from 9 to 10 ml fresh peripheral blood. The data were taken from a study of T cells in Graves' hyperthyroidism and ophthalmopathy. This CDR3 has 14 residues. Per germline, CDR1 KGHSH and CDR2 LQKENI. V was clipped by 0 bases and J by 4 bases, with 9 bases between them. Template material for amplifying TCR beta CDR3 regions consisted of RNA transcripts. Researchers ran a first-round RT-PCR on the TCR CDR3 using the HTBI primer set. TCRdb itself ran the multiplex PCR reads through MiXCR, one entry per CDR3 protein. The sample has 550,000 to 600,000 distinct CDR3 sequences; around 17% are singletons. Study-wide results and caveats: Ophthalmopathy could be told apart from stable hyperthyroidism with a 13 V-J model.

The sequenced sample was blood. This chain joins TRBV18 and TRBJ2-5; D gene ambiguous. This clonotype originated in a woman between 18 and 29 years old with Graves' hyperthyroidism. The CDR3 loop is CASSPPNSGETQYF. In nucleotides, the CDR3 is TGTGCCAGCTCACCACCGAACAGTGGAGAGACCCAGTACTTC.